This entry is about one TCR beta chain. The clone's antigen remains unknown. Base-call qualities are not available, and no considerably larger clone is one nucleotide away. TCR beta repertoires were profiled from peripheral blood of approximately 13 young patients with multiple sclerosis to demonstrate the VDJtools post-analysis software. The patients with multiple sclerosis were children and adolescents between about 6 and 17 years of age. Library preparation used PCR. The sequencer listed for this sample is Illumina HiSeq 2500. To reduce PCR and sequencing biases, unique molecular identifiers were built into the TCR beta cDNA libraries. About 500,000 cDNA molecules were obtained for every 1 to 10 million input T cells, so each molecule roughly corresponded to one T cell. Patient libraries were prepared and sequenced with the same protocol used for the earlier healthy control dataset. Within a given batch, samples were prepared together, multiplexed and sequenced on the same HiSeq lane. The paper's processing steps were these. MIGEC was used to process the raw barcoded reads, and molecular identifier groups with only a single read were discarded before consensus assembly and CDR3 extraction. Clonotype tables were post-analysed with VDJtools, and diversity was normalized by down-sampling all datasets to the smallest sample size. In repertoire overlap clustering, CDR3 amino acid sequences, but not nucleotide sequences, were matched to correct batch-related cross-sample contamination. TCRdb passed the public sequencing reads through fastp at Q25 and MiXCR, retaining productive beta sequences. When rows share a CDR3 protein, they turn into one entry using the most common DNA and genes. The V and J calls come from TCRdb's annotation, not from the publication. This sample gives 750,000 to 900,000 distinct CDR3 sequences in total; more than 45% of them show up just once. Jointly, the top ten make up roughly 4.9% of the sample.

The data belong to a study of post-analysis software for immune sequencing data (dated by TCRdb to between 2014 and 2016). Turning to the overall study: Disease courses on record covered relapsing-remitting, secondary progressive and progressive-relapsing multiple sclerosis, though some patients had no subtype annotation. Patient repertoires were compared against ten to twelve previously published healthy control repertoires from donors aged roughly 6 to 28 years. A subset of samples was prepared in parallel using single-end sample barcoding, then pooled and co-amplified after Illumina adapter ligation.

Points the paper makes about the study in general: Multiple sclerosis patients had significantly lower normalized Chao1 diversity than controls, a result that suggests substantial peripheral T-cell clonal expansion. Strong co-clustering of samples prepared in the same batch was shown by direct clustering with F measure, prompting a batch-effect correction. The multiple sclerosis patient group was slightly younger than the control group. Significantly higher frequencies in patients than in controls were found for roughly 5 TRBV segments, including TRBV5-6, TRBV5-1 and TRBV20-1.

There are 14 amino acids in the CDR3, from cysteine to phenylalanine inclusive. The DNA shown is the 42-base CDR3, in frame from base 1. The germline V gene encodes CDR1 SEHNR and CDR2 FQNEAQ (reference sequence). Trimming takes 5 bases from V and 2 bases from J, and the germline ends sit 10 bases apart. Sequencing was carried out using blood. This chain joins TRBV7-9 to TRBJ2-1; no D segment can be confidently identified. This receptor was taken from a girl aged 5-17 years with multiple sclerosis. The nucleotide sequence reads as follows: TGTGCCAGCAGCCAACGGCAGCCCTACAATGAGCAGTTCTTC. Its protein is CASSQRQPYNEQFF. With all but the CDR3 taken from the reference TRBV7-9 and TRBJ2-1 genes, the full variable domain is: DTGVSQNPRHKITKRGQNVTFRCDPISEHNRLYWYRQTLGQGPEFLTYFQNEAQLEKSRLLSDRFSAERPKGSFSTLEIQRTEQGDSAMYLCASSQRQPYNEQFFGPGTRLTVL.